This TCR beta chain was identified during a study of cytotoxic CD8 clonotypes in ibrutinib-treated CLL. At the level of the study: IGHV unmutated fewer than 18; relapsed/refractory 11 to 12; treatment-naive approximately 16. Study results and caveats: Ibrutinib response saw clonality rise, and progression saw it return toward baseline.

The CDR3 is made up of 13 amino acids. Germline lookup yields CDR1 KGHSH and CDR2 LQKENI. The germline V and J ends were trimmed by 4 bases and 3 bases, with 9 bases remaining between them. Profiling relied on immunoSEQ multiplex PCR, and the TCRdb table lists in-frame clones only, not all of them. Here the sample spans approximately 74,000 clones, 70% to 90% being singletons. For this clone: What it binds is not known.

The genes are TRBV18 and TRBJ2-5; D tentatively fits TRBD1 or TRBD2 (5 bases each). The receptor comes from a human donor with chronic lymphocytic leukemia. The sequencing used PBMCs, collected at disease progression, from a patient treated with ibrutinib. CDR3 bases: TGTGCCAGCTCACTCGGGACCGAAGAGACCCAGTACTTC. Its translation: CASSLGTEETQYF.